A selection of T cell receptor beta chains follows, all from one sample in a study of blood T cell repertoires in COVID-19. Here immunoSEQ multiplex PCR was the method, and the copy in TCRdb shows in-frame clones only, minus some. The data hold nearly 90,000 clones, with around nine tenths observed a single time. The sequenced sample consisted of peripheral blood. These receptors all come from a man older than 75 with acute or convalescent COVID-19. The CDR3 runs from the conserved cysteine through the conserved F or W. A D gene is named only where the DNA matches it firmly. The size of a clone is reported for some rows only, either as once, few or many, or as a class for expanded clones.

v_gene: TRBV11-1; abundance: .; d_gene: TRBD2; j_gene: TRBJ2-2; CDR3nt: TGTGCCAGCAGCCGGGGACTAGCGGCGAACACCGGGGAGCTGTTTTTT; CDR3aa: CASSRGLAANTGELFF
v_gene: TRBV6-5; abundance: .; d_gene: TRBD1; j_gene: TRBJ1-5; CDR3nt: TGTGCCAGCACGTCGGCACAGGGGGGGTGGGAGCCCCAGCATTTT; CDR3aa: CASTSAQGGWEPQHF
v_gene: TRBV5-1; abundance: once; d_gene: .; j_gene: TRBJ1-4; CDR3nt: TGCGCCAGCAGCTTTAGTGGGGCCGCTGAGAGGGAAAAACTGTTTTTT; CDR3aa: CASSFSGAAEREKLFF
v_gene: TRBV9; abundance: .; d_gene: TRBD1; j_gene: TRBJ1-1; CDR3nt: TGTGCCAGCAGCGCCAGACAGGGGGCAGGGACTGAAGCTTTCTTT; CDR3aa: CASSARQGAGTEAFF
v_gene: TRBV2; abundance: few; d_gene: .; j_gene: TRBJ2-7; CDR3nt: TGTGCCAGCAGTTTAAGACAGACCTACGAGCAGTACTTC; CDR3aa: CASSLRQTYEQYF
v_gene: TRBV3-1/TRBV3-2; abundance: .; d_gene: TRBD1; j_gene: TRBJ2-7; CDR3nt: TGTGCCAGCAGCCGACAGGGGAGTCACCACGAGCAGTACTTC; CDR3aa: CASSRQGSHHEQYF
v_gene: TRBV10-3; abundance: .; d_gene: TRBD2; j_gene: TRBJ2-3; CDR3nt: TGTGCCATCAGTTTACTAGCGGGCACCACAGATACGCAGTATTTT; CDR3aa: CAISLLAGTTDTQYF
v_gene: TRBV18; abundance: .; d_gene: .; j_gene: TRBJ2-5; CDR3nt: TGTGCCAGCTCACCTATAGACACCCCAGAGACCCAGTACTTC; CDR3aa: CASSPIDTPETQYF
v_gene: TRBV3-1/TRBV3-2; abundance: once; d_gene: .; j_gene: TRBJ2-5; CDR3nt: TGTGCCAGCAGCAAGGGGGGGCAGGAGGAGACCCAGTACTTC; CDR3aa: CASSKGGQEETQYF
v_gene: TRBV5-1; abundance: .; d_gene: TRBD2; j_gene: TRBJ2-1; CDR3nt: TGCGCCAGCAGCTTGACTAGCGGTTACAATGAGCAGTTCTTC; CDR3aa: CASSLTSGYNEQFF
v_gene: TRBV30; abundance: .; d_gene: .; j_gene: TRBJ1-1; CDR3nt: TGTGCCTGGAAGGGTGAGGGGGGGCTGAACACTGAAGCTTTCTTT; CDR3aa: CAWKGEGGLNTEAFF
v_gene: TRBV6-5; abundance: .; d_gene: .; j_gene: TRBJ2-3; CDR3nt: TGTGCCAGCAGACTGAGACAGAGCACAGATACGCAGTATTTT; CDR3aa: CASRLRQSTDTQYF
v_gene: TRBV27; abundance: .; d_gene: TRBD1; j_gene: TRBJ1-1; CDR3nt: TGTGCCAGCAGTGTAGGACAGGGGGCCGGATACGCTGAAGCTTTCTTT; CDR3aa: CASSVGQGAGYAEAFF
v_gene: TRBV10-3; abundance: .; d_gene: TRBD1; j_gene: TRBJ1-5; CDR3nt: TGTGCCATCAGTGAGAGATTTACAGGGGATCAGCCCCAGCATTTT; CDR3aa: CAISERFTGDQPQHF
v_gene: TRBV4-2; abundance: .; d_gene: TRBD1; j_gene: TRBJ1-1; CDR3nt: TGTGCCAGCAGTCCCCGTCGTTCCGGGACAGGGGGCATTGGGAACACTGAAGCTTTCTTT; CDR3aa: CASSPRRSGTGGIGNTEAFF
v_gene: TRBV30; abundance: .; d_gene: .; j_gene: TRBJ2-1; CDR3nt: TGTGCCTGGAGTGTGATCGGCAATGAGCAGTTCTTC; CDR3aa: CAWSVIGNEQFF
v_gene: TRBV5-1; abundance: .; d_gene: .; j_gene: TRBJ2-7; CDR3nt: TGCGCCAGCAGCCTGAGGGACATCAACGAGCAGTACTTC; CDR3aa: CASSLRDINEQYF
v_gene: TRBV9; abundance: .; d_gene: TRBD1; j_gene: TRBJ1-2; CDR3nt: TGTGCCAGCAGGGGGACAGCGGACTATGGCTACACCTTC; CDR3aa: CASRGTADYGYTF
v_gene: TRBV5-5; abundance: .; d_gene: .; j_gene: TRBJ1-4; CDR3nt: TGTGCCAGCAGCTTGAACGGACAAGAAAATGAAAAACTGTTTTTT; CDR3aa: CASSLNGQENEKLFF
v_gene: TRBV4-3; abundance: .; d_gene: .; j_gene: TRBJ2-6; CDR3nt: TGCGCCAGCAGCCAAGCTCTCCGGGGAGTCTCTGGGGCCAACGTCCTGACTTTC; CDR3aa: CASSQALRGVSGANVLTF
v_gene: TRBV3-1/TRBV3-2; abundance: .; d_gene: .; j_gene: TRBJ2-4; CDR3nt: TGTGCCAGCAGCCAACTTTCCGGAGCACTAGCCAAAAACATTCAGTACTTC; CDR3aa: CASSQLSGALAKNIQYF
v_gene: TRBV5-1; abundance: .; d_gene: .; j_gene: TRBJ1-2; CDR3nt: TGCGCCAGCAGAGCTTTGGGGGGGACTGGAGGCTACACCTTC; CDR3aa: CASRALGGTGGYTF
v_gene: TRBV4-2; abundance: .; d_gene: .; j_gene: TRBJ1-5; CDR3nt: TGTGCCAGCAGCCAAGATTCGTTCGCAGGGTTCAATCAGCCCCAGCATTTT; CDR3aa: CASSQDSFAGFNQPQHF
v_gene: TRBV4-2; abundance: once; d_gene: .; j_gene: TRBJ2-7; CDR3nt: TGTGCCAGCAGCCAAGAAGAGGTCGGAGACTACGAGCAGTACTTC; CDR3aa: CASSQEEVGDYEQYF
v_gene: TRBV24-1; abundance: .; d_gene: .; j_gene: TRBJ1-5; CDR3nt: TGTGCCACCAGTGAAACAGGGCCTAGCAATCAGCCCCAGCATTTT; CDR3aa: CATSETGPSNQPQHF
v_gene: TRBV27; abundance: .; d_gene: .; j_gene: TRBJ2-3; CDR3nt: TGTGCCAGCACCCCTAGGGGGGGTTGGGGAACAGATACGCAGTATTTT; CDR3aa: CASTPRGGWGTDTQYF
v_gene: TRBV28; abundance: .; d_gene: .; j_gene: TRBJ1-4; CDR3nt: TGTGCCAGCAGTATCCCCCGTGGGGCTGGCAATGAAAAACTGTTTTTT; CDR3aa: CASSIPRGAGNEKLFF
v_gene: TRBV10-3; abundance: .; d_gene: .; j_gene: TRBJ1-3; CDR3nt: TGTGCCATCAGTGAGGCAGAATCCGGAAACACCATATATTTT; CDR3aa: CAISEAESGNTIYF
v_gene: TRBV11-2; abundance: .; d_gene: .; j_gene: TRBJ2-3; CDR3nt: TGTGCCAGCAGCTTAAAAGATACAAGCACAGATACGCAGTATTTT; CDR3aa: CASSLKDTSTDTQYF
v_gene: TRBV19; abundance: .; d_gene: .; j_gene: TRBJ1-1; CDR3nt: TGTGCCAGTATGGGACTGCTGCTGACTGAAGCTTTCTTT; CDR3aa: CASMGLLLTEAFF
v_gene: TRBV9; abundance: .; d_gene: TRBD1; j_gene: TRBJ2-5; CDR3nt: TGTGCCAGCAGGAGGTCCCCGACAGGGGAAGAGACCCAGTACTTC; CDR3aa: CASRRSPTGEETQYF
v_gene: TRBV9; abundance: .; d_gene: TRBD2; j_gene: TRBJ2-7; CDR3nt: TGTGCCAGCAGCGTAGGATTTGGGCGGGAGGGCCTCTACGAGCAGTACTTC; CDR3aa: CASSVGFGREGLYEQYF
v_gene: TRBV9; abundance: .; d_gene: .; j_gene: TRBJ2-1; CDR3nt: TGTGCCAGCAGCGTTGGGGGTGGGACAAATGCCTACAATGAGCAGTTCTTC; CDR3aa: CASSVGGGTNAYNEQFF
v_gene: TRBV6-1; abundance: .; d_gene: .; j_gene: TRBJ1-2; CDR3nt: TGTGCCAGCACTGCCCCCGGCAGGTCTTATGGCTACACCTTC; CDR3aa: CASTAPGRSYGYTF
v_gene: TRBV5-1; abundance: .; d_gene: .; j_gene: TRBJ1-2; CDR3nt: TGCGCCAGCAGCTTAGGCCCTGTCGGAGGGGCTAACTATGGCTACACCTTC; CDR3aa: CASSLGPVGGANYGYTF
v_gene: TRBV6-5; abundance: .; d_gene: .; j_gene: TRBJ1-5; CDR3nt: TGTGCCAGCAAAACTAGTAGGGGCAATCAGCCCCAGCATTTT; CDR3aa: CASKTSRGNQPQHF
v_gene: TRBV2; abundance: .; d_gene: TRBD1; j_gene: TRBJ1-6; CDR3nt: TGTGCCAGCAGTGAATCGGCAGGGGGCAATTCACCCCTCCACTTT; CDR3aa: CASSESAGGNSPLHF
v_gene: TRBV4-1; abundance: .; d_gene: TRBD2; j_gene: TRBJ2-7; CDR3nt: TGCGCCAGCAGGCCGACTAGCGGGGATACCTACGAGCAGTACTTC; CDR3aa: CASRPTSGDTYEQYF
v_gene: TRBV27; abundance: .; d_gene: .; j_gene: TRBJ1-4; CDR3nt: TGTGCCAGCAGTTCCCCGGCGGCCGGGAATGAAAAACTGTTTTTT; CDR3aa: CASSSPAAGNEKLFF
v_gene: TRBV7-2; abundance: .; d_gene: .; j_gene: TRBJ1-2; CDR3nt: TGTGCCAGCAGCTTAGGCGGCTATGGCTACACCTTC; CDR3aa: CASSLGGYGYTF
v_gene: TRBV29-1; abundance: .; d_gene: .; j_gene: TRBJ1-1; CDR3nt: TGCAGCGTAGGAGACACTGAAGCTTTCTTT; CDR3aa: CSVGDTEAFF
v_gene: TRBV5-6; abundance: once; d_gene: TRBD1; j_gene: TRBJ2-3; CDR3nt: TGTGCCAGCAGCTTCGGACAGGGGAGCACAGATACGCAGTATTTT; CDR3aa: CASSFGQGSTDTQYF
v_gene: TRBV13; abundance: .; d_gene: TRBD1; j_gene: TRBJ1-2; CDR3nt: TGTGCCAGCAGCTTAAGGGACAGGGTCGGCTATGGCTACACCTTC; CDR3aa: CASSLRDRVGYGYTF
v_gene: TRBV18; abundance: .; d_gene: TRBD1; j_gene: TRBJ2-1; CDR3nt: TGTGCCAGCTCACCCCGAGAGGGGACAGGGGCGCCCAATGAGCAGTTCTTC; CDR3aa: CASSPREGTGAPNEQFF
v_gene: TRBV28; abundance: .; d_gene: .; j_gene: TRBJ1-1; CDR3nt: TGTGCCAGCAGTTTAGAGGGTATTACTGAAGCTTTCTTT; CDR3aa: CASSLEGITEAFF
v_gene: TRBV3-1/TRBV3-2; abundance: .; d_gene: .; j_gene: TRBJ1-2; CDR3nt: TGTGCCAGCAGCCAAGCGAGGACAGTTCGGAACGGCTACACCTTC; CDR3aa: CASSQARTVRNGYTF
v_gene: TRBV10-3; abundance: .; d_gene: TRBD2; j_gene: TRBJ2-3; CDR3nt: TGTGCCATCAGTGAGGGACTAGCGGGGAGCACAGATACGCAGTATTTT; CDR3aa: CAISEGLAGSTDTQYF
v_gene: TRBV3-1/TRBV3-2; abundance: .; d_gene: .; j_gene: TRBJ1-1; CDR3nt: TGTGCCAGCAGCCAAGTGTGGAGGGCTGAAGCTTTCTTT; CDR3aa: CASSQVWRAEAFF
v_gene: TRBV5-6; abundance: .; d_gene: .; j_gene: TRBJ1-1; CDR3nt: TGTGCCAGCAGCCCCGGGGGAATTAGCACTGAAGCTTTCTTT; CDR3aa: CASSPGGISTEAFF